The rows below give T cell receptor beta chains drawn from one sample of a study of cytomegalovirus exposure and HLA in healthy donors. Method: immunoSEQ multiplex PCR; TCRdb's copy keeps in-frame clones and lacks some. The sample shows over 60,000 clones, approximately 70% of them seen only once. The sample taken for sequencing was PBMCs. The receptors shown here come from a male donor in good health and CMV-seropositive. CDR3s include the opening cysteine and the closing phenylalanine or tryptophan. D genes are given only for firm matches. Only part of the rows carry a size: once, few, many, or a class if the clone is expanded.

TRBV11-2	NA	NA	CASSFVSTDTQYF
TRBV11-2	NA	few	CASSPNQGDLDIQYF
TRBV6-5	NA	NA	CASRPGANNEQFF
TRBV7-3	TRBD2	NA	CASSLLAGDADTQYF
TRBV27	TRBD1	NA	CASSPRTGIGAFF
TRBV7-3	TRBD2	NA	CASSPRLAGGPNTGELFF
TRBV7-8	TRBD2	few	CASSLEGLAGGLFF
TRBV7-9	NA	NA	CASSTSGEFGNTIYF
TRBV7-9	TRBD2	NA	CASSPAGWGGETQYF
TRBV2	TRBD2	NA	CASSEGLAGYYEQYF
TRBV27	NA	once	CASSFGGFNTEAFF
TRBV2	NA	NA	CASSRNRVGDTQYF
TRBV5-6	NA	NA	CASRRGKGRVNEQFF
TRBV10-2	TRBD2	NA	CASSRTSFNEQFF
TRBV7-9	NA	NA	CASSTTGIQETQYF
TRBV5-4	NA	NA	CASNGGTDTQYF
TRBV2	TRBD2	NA	CASSAVAGRYNEQFF
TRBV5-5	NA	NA	CASSLAGHDEQYF
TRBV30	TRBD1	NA	CAWSPGQGTGELFF
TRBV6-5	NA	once	CASSYSRRGGAYGYTF
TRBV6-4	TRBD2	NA	CASSAAGVNTGELFF
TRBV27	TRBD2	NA	CASSLSVAGGPQDEQFF
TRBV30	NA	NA	CAWHKARYGYTF
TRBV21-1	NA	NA	CASSKGRGGQGSDTQYF